This T cell receptor beta chain stems from a study of technical replicates of blood from several donors. Germline CDR1 reads SEHNR; CDR2 reads FQNEAQ (reference sequence). This CDR3 has 14 amino acids. Trimming pared 3 bases from V and 2 bases from J, leaving 11 bases between. Sequencing was performed with immunoSEQ multiplex PCR; in TCRdb, only in-frame clones are kept and a portion is missing. The profile shows over 60,000 clones, roughly 93% of them singletons. The TCR sequence derives from a human donor in good health. The chain combines TRBV7-9 with TRBJ2-7; no definite D call. The sequenced sample consisted of T cells isolated from PBMCs. CDR3 nucleotides: TGTGCCAGCAGCTTCCCGCTAGGTCCCTACGAGCAGTACTTC. This codes for CASSFPLGPYEQYF.